One sample yielded the 26 T cell receptor beta chains listed below, sequenced in a study of shared clonotypes between healthy human individuals. TCRdb's copy holds only in-frame clones and misses some; the assay was immunoSEQ multiplex PCR. The top ten clones hold 1.4% of a sample with about 1 million clones, about 80% of them seen once. The specimen was memory CD4+ T cells sorted from blood. Subset described: CD45RA-negative fraction. The origin of the receptors is a man aged 18 to 29 in good health.

V usage is TRBV6-1 and J usage is TRBJ2-2; D uncertain. This CDR3 spans 13 amino acids. The V end was cut by 7 bases, the J end by 4 bases, with 10 bases between. Germline lookup yields CDR1 MNHNS and CDR2 SASEGT. The CDR3 DNA sequence: TGTGCCAGCACCATCCTATCCACCGGGGAGCTGTTTTTT. This codes for CASTILSTGELFF.

The chain joins TRBV6-1 to TRBJ2-7, with D maybe TRBD1 (6 bases). The CDR3 contains 12 residues. V was trimmed by 8 bases and J by 5 bases, leaving 13 bases between them. Germline loops: CDR1 MNHNS, CDR2 SASEGT. CDR3 in amino acids: CASSTQGHEQYF. The CDR3 DNA follows: TGTGCCAGCTCCACCCAGGGGCACGAGCAGTACTTC.

The CDR3 region is CASSLRGQGTYEQYF. CDR3 bases: TGTGCCAGCAGCTTGCGGGGACAGGGCACCTACGAGCAGTACTTC. V and J are TRBV11-2 and TRBJ2-7; 9 bases match TRBD1. Germline assignment: CDR1 SGHAT and CDR2 FQNNGV. This CDR3 contains 15 residues. The trim removed 3 bases at V and 2 bases at J, leaving 5 bases unmatched.

The rearrangement links TRBV28 to TRBJ1-4; D unresolved. The V end was cut by 3 bases, the J end by 10 bases, with 9 bases between. The germline V gene encodes CDR1 MDHEN and CDR2 SYDVKM. This CDR3 comprises 12 residues. The CDR3 nucleotides read TGTGCCAGCAGTTTGGGTTTTGGAAAACTGTTTTTT. This translates into CASSLGFGKLFF.

This clone appeared a few times. J is TRBJ2-5 and V is TRBV25-1; 7 bases are a match to TRBD1. With 7 bases clipped from V and 1 base from J, the junction kept 3 bases outside the gene matches. Germline V gene lookup returns CDR1 MGHDK and CDR2 SYGVNS. The CDR3 spans 13 residues. The CDR3 region is CASNSGGQETQYF. CDR3 nucleotides: TGTGCCAGCAACTCAGGGGGCCAAGAGACCCAGTACTTC.

This clone was observed a few times. The chain combines TRBV5-4 with TRBJ1-6; D perhaps matches TRBD1 (6 bases). Germline V CDR1 and CDR2: SGHNT, YYREEE (reference sequence). This CDR3 region has 16 residues. Trimming pared 2 bases from V and 5 bases from J, leaving 14 bases between. CDR3 nucleotides: TGTGCCAGCAGCTTTCGAACAGGGTCCAATAATTCACCCCTCCACTTT. This gives the protein CASSFRTGSNNSPLHF.

V is TRBV6-1 and J is TRBJ1-5; 8 nucleotides align to TRBD1. This CDR3 has 13 residues. V shed 11 bases, J shed 5 bases, and the junction held 8 bases outside the gene matches. Germline values: CDR1 MNHNS, CDR2 SASEGT. This CDR3 is CAAQGQVDQPQHF. In DNA form, the CDR3 reads TGTGCCGCGCAGGGACAGGTAGATCAGCCCCAGCATTTT.

The chain combines TRBV4-2 with TRBJ1-3; TRBD1 aligns across 7 bases. Trimming took 1 base from V and 0 from J; bases not matched to a gene: 9. Germline CDR1 is LGHNA and CDR2 is YNFKEQ. The CDR3 contains 18 residues. CDR3 DNA: TGTGCCAGCAGCCAAGGGCCAAGACAGGGAGCCTCTGGAAACACCATATATTTT. Protein product: CASSQGPRQGASGNTIYF.

This rearrangement joins TRBV28 to TRBJ1-4; 7 nucleotides match TRBD1. V was pared by 5 bases and J by 6 bases, with 6 bases of the junction left unmatched. This CDR3 is 14 amino acids long. The germline V gene has CDR1 MDHEN and CDR2 SYDVKM. In nucleotides, the CDR3 is TGTGCCAGCAGTCCGGACAGGCCGGATGAAAAACTGTTTTTT. This translates into CASSPDRPDEKLFF.

The chain carries TRBV30 and TRBJ2-6, with D uncertain. V was pared by 2 bases and J by 0 bases, with 11 bases between. Germline lookup yields CDR1 GTSNPN and CDR2 SVGIG (reference sequence). The CDR3 covers 16 residues. The chain's CDR3 is CAWSPSWSSGANVLTF. The CDR3 bases are TGTGCCTGGAGTCCTTCCTGGAGCTCTGGGGCCAACGTCCTGACTTTC.

The chain couples TRBV5-8 to TRBJ1-1, with D possibly being TRBD1 (6 bases). Germline V gene data show CDR1 as SGHTS and CDR2 as YDEGEE. The CDR3 is 16 amino acids. V lost 5 bases to trimming and J lost 4 bases, with 21 bases between them. The CDR3 loop reads CASRLKSGHRSTEAFF. CDR3 coding DNA: TGTGCCAGCAGGCTTAAGTCGGGACACCGAAGCACTGAAGCTTTCTTT. Using reference TRBV5-8 and TRBJ1-1 for the parts outside the CDR3, the full variable domain is EAGVTQSPTHLIKTRGQQATLRCSPISGHTSVYWYQQALGLGLQFLLWYDEGEERNRGNFPPRFSGRQFPNYSSELNVNALELEDSALYLCASRLKSGHRSTEAFFGQGTRLTVV.

In its sample, this clone was seen once. The chain joins TRBV5-1 to TRBJ2-6, with unresolved D. Trimming pared 0 bases from V and 0 bases from J, leaving 10 bases between. This CDR3 spans 17 amino acids. Germline assignment: CDR1 SGHRS and CDR2 YFSETQ. DNA of the CDR3: TGCGCCAGCAGCTTGGGTGCACTTAGCTCTGGGGCCAACGTCCTGACTTTC. Translating gives CASSLGALSSGANVLTF. The full variable domain, rest sourced from reference TRBV5-1 and TRBJ2-6, is KAGVTQTPRYLIKTRGQQVTLSCSPISGHRSVSWYQQTPGQGLQFLFEYFSETQRNKGNFPGRFSGRQFSNSRSEMNVSTLELGDSALYLCASSLGALSSGANVLTFGAGSRLTVL.

In this sample, this clone turned up a few times. The chain uses TRBV7-2 and TRBJ1-2; D remains unclear. Germline V gene data show CDR1 as SGHTA and CDR2 as FQGNSA. Trimming stripped 5 bases from V and 1 base from J, with 8 bases between. The CDR3 sequence is 13 residues long. The CDR3 protein is CASSIHSNYGYTF. CDR3 sequence (DNA): TGTGCCAGCAGCATACACAGTAACTATGGCTACACCTTC.

The gene calls are TRBV2 and TRBJ2-5; 7 nucleotides match TRBD2. This CDR3 is 14 amino acids long. After removal of 2 bases from V and 4 bases from J, the junction contained 4 bases not matched to a gene. Germline CDR1 is SNHLY and CDR2 is FYNNEI. CDR3: CASSELASGETQYF. Written as DNA, the CDR3 is TGTGCCAGCAGTGAACTTGCTAGCGGAGAGACCCAGTACTTC.

V and J are TRBV27 and TRBJ1-5, with 7 bases matching TRBD1. CDR3 length: 17 amino acids. Germline-derived CDR1 and CDR2 are MNHEY and SMNVEV (reference sequence). V shed 0 bases and J 2 bases; nucleotides not matched to a gene: 7. The CDR3 here is CASSLSARGGGNQPQHF. The CDR3 nucleotides are TGTGCCAGCAGTTTATCCGCGAGAGGGGGCGGCAATCAGCCCCAGCATTTT.

Notes on this clone: The sample carries other DNA sequences with the same CDR3. The chain has TRBV30 and TRBJ2-5, with unresolved D. The germline CDR1 and CDR2 sequences are GTSNPN and SVGIG (reference sequence). The CDR3 consists of 10 residues. V was clipped by 3 bases and J by 3 bases, with 2 bases between them. This CDR3 is CAWRKETQYF. The CDR3 nucleotides are TGTGCCTGGAGGAAAGAGACCCAGTACTTC.

The chain is built from TRBV7-9 and TRBJ2-5; D unclear. The V end lost 5 bases, the J end lost 5 bases, and 6 bases lay between the germline ends. This CDR3 is 11 amino acids long. Germline assignment: CDR1 SEHNR and CDR2 FQNEAQ (reference sequence). The CDR3 nucleotides read TGTGCCAGCAGCATTAGCGAGACCCAGTACTTC. It translates to CASSISETQYF. Full variable domain (outside the CDR3, taken from reference TRBV7-9 and TRBJ2-5): DTGVSQNPRHKITKRGQNVTFRCDPISEHNRLYWYRQTLGQGPEFLTYFQNEAQLEKSRLLSDRFSAERPKGSFSTLEIQRTEQGDSAMYLCASSISETQYFGPGTRLLVL.

The chain employs TRBV9 and TRBJ1-2; TRBD1 matches 10 bases. The length of the CDR3 is 15 residues. Germline V gives CDR1 SGDLS, CDR2 YYNGEE. V lost 4 bases to trimming and J lost 1 base; unmatched junction nucleotides: 4. The CDR3 region has the DNA TGTGCCAGCAGCCCATGGGACAGGGGTAACTATGGCTACACCTTC. Residues: CASSPWDRGNYGYTF.

This clone was seen more than once but under ten times. This chain links TRBV5-5 with TRBJ2-7, with unresolved D. CDR1 is SGHKS, CDR2 YYEKEE, per germline (reference sequence). V was trimmed by 5 bases and J by 7 bases, leaving 16 bases between them. The CDR3 runs 13 residues. The CDR3 coding sequence is TGTGCCAGCAGATCTGACGAGGCTCTTGAGCAGTACTTC. Translating it yields CASRSDEALEQYF.

The CDR3 here is CAISDYDTEAFF. The DNA of the CDR3 is TGTGCCATCAGTGACTACGACACTGAAGCTTTCTTT. This chain connects TRBV10-3 to TRBJ1-1; D call uncertain. V was clipped by 3 bases and J by 3 bases, with 5 bases between them. CDR1 and CDR2 (germline): ENHRY, SYGVKD. The CDR3 contains 12 residues.

The chain links TRBV10-3 to TRBJ1-2; weak D call: TRBD1 (6 bases). The ends were cut back, 2 bases at V and 7 bases at J, with 17 bases in the middle. The length of the CDR3 is 15 residues. CDR1 and CDR2 from the germline V gene are ENHRY and SYGVKD. CDR3: CAISEGQLQGGGYTF. The CDR3 nucleotides are TGTGCCATCAGTGAGGGACAGCTTCAAGGCGGTGGCTACACCTTC.

Points on this clone: Relative to the germline gene, one junction end is altered; a read error may explain this. The V and J genes are TRBV6-1 and TRBJ2-1; the D gene is possibly TRBD2 (6 bases). The length of the CDR3 is 13 residues. From germline, CDR1 is MNHNS and CDR2 SASEGT. The CDR3 region has the DNA TGTGCCAGCACTTTGGGTAGCGGTTTAGGTGGGATCTTC. Encoded protein: CASTLGSGLGGIF.

This clone was counted ten times or more. The V gene is TRBV11-2, the J gene TRBJ2-6; possible D gene TRBD2, 6 bases. Between the trimmed V and J ends, which lost 5 bases and 2 bases, there was a span of 13 bases. CDR3 length equals 16 residues. The germline V gene encodes CDR1 SGHAT and CDR2 FQNNGV. CDR3 sequence: CASSPEAGTGANVLTF. The CDR3 region has the DNA TGTGCCAGCAGCCCAGAGGCGGGGACTGGGGCCAACGTCCTGACTTTC.

In regard to this clone: This may be a read error: a much more frequent sequence differs by one nucleotide. The chain carries TRBV19 and TRBJ1-2; TRBD1 is a possible D gene (5 bases). The CDR3 runs 11 residues. CDR1 LNHDA and CDR2 SQIVND come from the germline V gene (reference sequence). V was cut by 5 bases and J by 5 bases, with 6 bases left in between. Here the CDR3 reads CASSPGYGYTF. For the CDR3, the DNA is TGTGCCAGTAGTCCAGGGTATGGCTACACCTTC.

The chain is built from TRBV29-1 and TRBJ1-2; unclear D gene. V shed 3 bases and J shed 2 bases, with 13 bases lying between them. This CDR3 has 14 amino acids. Germline assignment: CDR1 SQVTM and CDR2 ANQGSEA. CDR3 in DNA: TGCAGCGTTGACAGAACGGGCTCAAACTATGGCTACACCTTC. Its translation is CSVDRTGSNYGYTF.

In this sample, this clone turned up a few times. The chain carries TRBV27 and TRBJ2-3; D assignment may be TRBD1 or TRBD2 (5 bases each). In germline, CDR1 is MNHEY, CDR2 SMNVEV (reference sequence). V was shortened by 2 bases and J by 14 bases, with 17 bases between the two germline ends. The CDR3 totals 13 residues. The CDR3 sequence is CASSLPLEGRRYF. For the CDR3, the DNA is TGTGCCAGCAGTTTACCCCTTGAGGGGCGAAGGTATTTT.